The 24 T cell receptor beta chains below were found in one sample sequenced in a study of blood T cell repertoires in COVID-19. Sequencing was performed with immunoSEQ multiplex PCR; in TCRdb, only in-frame clones are kept and a portion is missing. The sample lists roughly 230,000 clones, roughly 89% occurring once. Sequencing input: peripheral blood. All receptors derive from a woman aged 55-70 years with COVID-19, enrolled during active disease.

Remarks on this clone: An end of the junction differs from the germline gene, which may be a read error. The chain combines TRBV7-7 with TRBJ2-3, with D possibly being TRBD2 (6 bases). Looked up from germline, CDR1 is SSHAT and CDR2 is FNYEAQ (reference sequence). The CDR3 loop spans 14 amino acids. The CDR3 bases are TGTGCTAGCAGCTTAGCGGTAGGCACAGATACGCAGTATTTT. Its protein is CASSLAVGTDTQYF.

This clone was detected once. The rearrangement links TRBV4-3 to TRBJ1-5; possibly TRBD1 for D (5 bases). The length of the CDR3 is 15 residues. V was shortened by 0 bases and J by 3 bases, with 9 bases between the two germline ends. CDR1 and CDR2 from the germline V gene are LGHNA and YSLEER. The CDR3 is CASSQDRAPNQPQHF. The CDR3 DNA sequence: TGCGCCAGCAGCCAAGACAGGGCCCCCAATCAGCCCCAGCATTTT.

The chain carries TRBV27 and TRBJ1-6; tentatively, D is TRBD1 (6 bases). The CDR3 is 15 residues long. Deletions cut 6 bases from V and 4 bases from J, with 13 bases between. The germline V gene encodes CDR1 MNHEY and CDR2 SMNVEV (reference sequence). CDR3 protein: CASRDTGQYNSPLHF. CDR3 coding DNA: TGTGCCAGCAGGGACACAGGGCAGTATAATTCACCCCTCCACTTT.

The J gene is TRBJ1-3, the V gene TRBV7-2, with a tentative D call TRBD1 (5 bases). Deletions cut 5 bases from V and 2 bases from J, with 10 bases between. Germline CDR1 SGHTA, CDR2 FQGNSA. The CDR3 is 14 amino acids. The CDR3 DNA reads TGTGCCAGCAGCCCTGGGGGGGCTGGAAACACCATATATTTT. It specifies CASSPGGAGNTIYF.

The chain joins TRBV6-5 to TRBJ1-1; 7 bases map to TRBD1. V was clipped by 6 bases and J by 11 bases; unmatched bases: 12. Germline CDR1 is MNHEY and CDR2 is SVGAGI. The CDR3 length is 13 residues. CDR3 DNA sequence: TGTGCCAGCAGACCAACAGGGGTCCTAATGGCTTTCTTT. Protein: CASRPTGVLMAFF.

The chain joins TRBV30 to TRBJ2-1; 12 bases are shared with TRBD2. Losses at the gene ends were 5 bases for V and 10 bases for J; bases not matched to a gene: 0. This CDR3 is built from 11 residues. Germline loops: CDR1 GTSNPN, CDR2 SVGIG (reference sequence). Here the CDR3 reads CAWGLAGEQFF. Written as DNA, the CDR3 is TGTGCCTGGGGACTAGCGGGGGAGCAGTTCTTC.

This chain joins TRBV6-2 or TRBV6-3 and TRBJ2-7, with no clear D. There are 13 residues in the CDR3. V gave up 4 bases and J gave up 3 bases, with 10 bases separating them. The germline V gene encodes CDR1 MNHEY and CDR2 SVGEGT. The CDR3: CASSSRSDYEQYF. CDR3 in DNA: TGTGCCAGCAGTTCCCGGTCCGACTACGAGCAGTACTTC.

The chain has TRBV29-1 and TRBJ2-7; 7 bases align to TRBD2. The trim removed 6 bases at V and 5 bases at J, leaving 7 bases unmatched. CDR3 size: 12 residues. Germline CDR1 is SQVTM and CDR2 is ANQGSEA. CDR3 sequence reads: CSVSLGGDEQYF. Here the CDR3 DNA reads TGCAGCGTGTCCCTTGGGGGGGACGAGCAGTACTTC.

This chain links TRBV5-4 with TRBJ1-3; 8 bases are a match to TRBD1. The V segment lost 0 bases and the J segment 0 bases; nucleotides outside the gene matches: 11. CDR3 length: 19 residues. Per the germline V gene, CDR1 is SGHNT and CDR2 is YYREEE (reference sequence). CDR3 bases: TGTGCCAGCAGCTTGGGAGTGGGGGGACAGGCCCACTCTGGAAACACCATATATTTT. It specifies CASSLGVGGQAHSGNTIYF.

The CDR3 DNA reads as TGTGCCAGCAGTGAATTCACAGGGGTAGGCTACACCTTC. Its protein product is CASSEFTGVGYTF. The chain is built from TRBV6-1 and TRBJ1-2; TRBD1 matches at 7 bases. Germline trimming cut 2 bases from V and 8 bases from J; bases unmatched to any gene: 5. The CDR3 length is 13 residues. Looked up from germline, CDR1 is MNHNS and CDR2 is SASEGT.

CDR3 coding DNA: TGTGCCACCTATGCCGGGACAGGTGGTGGAAACACCATATATTTT. It yields the protein CATYAGTGGGNTIYF. V is TRBV10-3 and J is TRBJ1-3, with 8 nucleotides matching TRBD1. Germline CDR1 reads ENHRY; CDR2 reads SYGVKD. The CDR3 has 15 residues. Germline trimming cut 10 bases from V and 3 bases from J; bases unmatched to any gene: 11.

This clone was counted a single time. The CDR3 sequence: CASSQAETMSYGYTF. The DNA of the CDR3 is TGCGCCAGCAGCCAAGCCGAGACAATGAGCTATGGCTACACCTTC. The chain joins TRBV4-3 to TRBJ1-2, with no clear D. This CDR3 spans 15 amino acids. Trimming took off 1 base at V and 4 bases at J, with 13 bases between the two ends. Germline CDR1 is LGHNA and CDR2 is YSLEER.

This clone was counted once. The chain is built from TRBV7-8 and TRBJ2-4; 10 bases fit TRBD1. The CDR3 runs to 20 residues. Germline assignment: CDR1 SGHVS and CDR2 FQNEAQ. After removal of 5 bases from V and 1 base from J, the junction contained 17 bases not matched to a gene. This chain's CDR3 is CASSPRQGAQVAVAKNIQYF. The DNA for the CDR3 is TGTGCCAGCAGCCCAAGACAGGGGGCGCAAGTCGCAGTGGCCAAAAACATTCAGTACTTC.

CDR3 DNA sequence: TGTGCCAGTAGTAGCGGGGACAGAGATCAGCCCCAGCATTTT. It codes for CASSSGDRDQPQHF. The rearrangement uses TRBV19 and TRBJ1-5; 7 bases align to TRBD1. The J segment lost 5 bases and the V segment lost 4 bases, leaving 5 bases of the junction unmatched. CDR1 is LNHDA and CDR2 is SQIVND in the germline V gene (reference sequence). The CDR3 totals 14 residues.

This clone has only one observation. The V and J genes are TRBV7-2 and TRBJ1-3; D unresolved. The CDR3 contains 14 residues. Germline V CDR1 and CDR2: SGHTA, FQGNSA. The ends were cut back, 5 bases at V and 4 bases at J, with 12 bases in the middle. In DNA, the CDR3 is TGTGCCAGCAGCACGAGGGTGGCCGGAAACACCATATATTTT. Residues: CASSTRVAGNTIYF.

Notes on this clone: This specimen includes other DNA sequences encoding the same CDR3. This sequence joins TRBV11-2 and TRBJ1-1; possible D gene TRBD1, 5 bases. V was clipped by 5 bases and J by 0 bases, with 10 bases between them. Germline V gene data show CDR1 as SGHAT and CDR2 as FQNNGV. The CDR3 totals 14 residues. The CDR3 loop reads CASSLDRLNTEAFF. CDR3 bases: TGTGCCAGCAGCCTCGACAGATTGAACACTGAAGCTTTCTTT.

This clone was found once. The CDR3 protein is CASSYSRRTNYGYTF. The CDR3 DNA reads TGTGCCAGCAGTTACTCGCGGAGAACTAACTATGGCTACACCTTC. V is TRBV6-2 or TRBV6-3 and J is TRBJ1-2; D remains unclear. The CDR3 length is 15 residues. Germline V gene sequence: CDR1 MNHEY, CDR2 SVGEGT. Trimming removed 0 bases at V and 0 bases at J, with 8 bases between.

The chain couples TRBV6-2 or TRBV6-3 to TRBJ2-1; D might be TRBD2 (6 bases). Trimming left V 2 bases short and J 4 bases short, with 12 bases between. Germline lookup yields CDR1 MNHEY and CDR2 SVGEGT. The CDR3 extends over 15 amino acids. Here the CDR3 DNA reads TGTGCCAGCAGTTACAGGCGGGGATTATACAATGAGCAGTTCTTC. Translation gives CASSYRRGLYNEQFF.

The V and J genes are TRBV19 and TRBJ1-2; no clear D. From germline, CDR1 is LNHDA and CDR2 SQIVND (reference sequence). The ends were cut back, 0 bases at V and 4 bases at J, with 15 bases in the middle. The CDR3 consists of 16 residues. DNA of the CDR3: TGTGCCAGTAGTATAGATCTTTTGCAGGATCCCTATGGCTACACCTTC. This codes for CASSIDLLQDPYGYTF. Drawing the rest from reference TRBV19 and TRBJ1-2, the complete variable domain is DGGITQSPKYLFRKEGQNVTLSCEQNLNHDAMYWYRQDPGQGLRLIYYSQIVNDFQKGDIAEGYSVSREKKESFPLTVTSAQKNPTAFYLCASSIDLLQDPYGYTFGSGTRLTVV.

The chain joins TRBV7-3 to TRBJ2-6; tentatively, D is TRBD2 (6 bases). Trimming took 4 bases from V and 4 from J, leaving 17 bases between them. The CDR3 runs to 17 residues. CDR1 SGHTA and CDR2 FQGTGA come from the germline V gene. CDR3 sequence (DNA): TGTGCCAGCAGCTCAGGAGGGAGCTTCGCCGGGGCCAACGTCCTGACTTTC. Translated, it gives CASSSGGSFAGANVLTF.

There are a few counts of this clone. This chain links TRBV5-6 with TRBJ2-7; 8 bases agree with TRBD1. V was clipped by 1 base and J by 7 bases; unmatched bases: 4. CDR3 length: 13 amino acids. Germline CDR1 reads SGHDT; CDR2 reads YYEEEE. The CDR3 region is CASSLLQGGEQYF. As DNA, the CDR3 is TGTGCCAGCAGCTTGTTACAGGGGGGTGAGCAGTACTTC.

V and J are TRBV9 and TRBJ1-6, with D perhaps TRBD1 (6 bases). This CDR3 comprises 16 residues. V was shortened by 3 bases and J by 3 bases, with 13 bases between the two germline ends. Germline CDR1 reads SGDLS; CDR2 reads YYNGEE. In DNA form, the CDR3 reads TGTGCCAGCAGCGCCAGGGGACCTCTCTATAATTCACCCCTCCACTTT. Protein: CASSARGPLYNSPLHF.

The chain has TRBV25-1 and TRBJ1-4; D ambiguous. The germline CDR1 and CDR2 sequences are MGHDK and SYGVNS. This CDR3 region has 14 residues. The V and J ends lost 2 bases and 4 bases respectively, with 8 bases between them. CDR3 coding DNA: TGTGCCAGCAGTGAACCAGGTTTTAATGAAAAACTGTTTTTT. This codes for CASSEPGFNEKLFF.

The gene calls are TRBV2 and TRBJ2-1; TRBD2 aligns across 11 bases. Germline trimming cut 0 bases from V and 4 bases from J; bases unmatched to any gene: 11. The CDR3 contains 19 residues. The germline V gene has CDR1 SNHLY and CDR2 FYNNEI. The CDR3 sequence is CASSEALHGASGGYNEQFF. For the CDR3, the DNA is TGTGCCAGCAGTGAAGCGCTTCATGGTGCTAGCGGGGGGTACAATGAGCAGTTCTTC.